This T cell receptor (beta chain) was found in a study of T cell changes during pregnancy in multiple sclerosis. The germline V gene has CDR1 MNHEY and CDR2 SVGAGI. The CDR3 has 15 amino acids. V was pared by 5 bases and J by 3 bases, with 4 bases of the junction left unmatched. Some clones are missing from TCRdb's copy, which holds only in-frame ones; the method was immunoSEQ multiplex PCR. Among approximately 110,000 clones, roughly 92% were seen once, and the ten largest hold around 3.5%. This clone has more than one count but fewer than ten. This receptor was identified in a female donor with multiple sclerosis, enrolled in a pregnancy study. The sequences come from peripheral blood, collected after pregnancy. This chain joins TRBV6-5 and TRBJ2-1; 10 bases agree with TRBD2. CDR3: CASSPTSGDYNEQFF. Here the CDR3 DNA reads TGTGCCAGCAGTCCAACTAGCGGGGACTACAATGAGCAGTTCTTC.